Each of the 6 T cell receptor beta chains below was sequenced from the same sample in a study of cytomegalovirus exposure and HLA in healthy donors. The PCR contained 60 Vbeta and 13 Jbeta primers. TCRdb keeps only in-frame clones here, not all; method: immunoSEQ multiplex PCR. The sample carries 90,000 to 150,000 clones, approximately 78% recorded once. The sample was PBMCs. The receptors come from a woman between 25 and 40 years old in good health and CMV-seropositive.

This clone was recorded once. This is likely a read error, given that the CDR3 carries no conserved phenylalanine or tryptophan at its end. It is unclear where the CDR3 begins or ends on the DNA, so no DNA is shown, and the CDR3 is as TCRdb lists it. This chain links TRBV28 with TRBJ2-7; TRBD1 is the table's D call and was not checked against the DNA. Per germline, CDR1 MDHEN and CDR2 SYDVKM. A total of 13 residues make up the CDR3, ends included. This CDR3 reads CASSFVAEGAREI.

The J gene is TRBJ1-2, the V gene TRBV6-1; 7 nucleotides align to TRBD1. V shed 6 bases and J 3 bases; nucleotides not matched to a gene: 7. The CDR3 totals 14 residues. Germline V gives CDR1 MNHNS, CDR2 SASEGT. The CDR3 loop is CASRLTGPYYGYTF. The CDR3 DNA sequence: TGTGCCAGCAGGCTGACAGGGCCTTACTATGGCTACACCTTC.

This chain connects TRBV29-1 to TRBJ1-2; 7 nucleotides agree with TRBD1. Germline loops: CDR1 SQVTM, CDR2 ANQGSEA. J gave up 4 bases and V 6 bases, and 2 bases lay outside the gene matches. The length of the CDR3 is 11 residues. Here the CDR3 reads CSVDRSYGYTF. In DNA form, the CDR3 reads TGCAGCGTGGACAGGAGCTATGGCTACACCTTC.

The CDR3 nucleotides are TGTGCCAGCTCATCGCCGGGACTAACCCAAGAGACCCAGTACTTC. This encodes CASSSPGLTQETQYF. This sequence joins TRBV18 and TRBJ2-5, with 7 bases identical to TRBD2. The junction had 7 bases not matched to a gene; V was cut back by 5 bases and J by 1 base. This CDR3 contains 15 residues. Germline V gene data show CDR1 as KGHSH and CDR2 as LQKENI.

The V gene is TRBV6-6, the J gene TRBJ1-2; D is perhaps TRBD1 (5 bases). The CDR3 contains 11 residues. Germline V gene data show CDR1 as MNHNY and CDR2 as SVGAGI (reference sequence). V lost 4 bases to trimming and J lost 7 bases, with 7 bases between them. The CDR3 nucleotides are TGTGCCAGCAGTTGGGGGGGTGGCTACACCTTC. Residues: CASSWGGGYTF.

To note about this clone: This sample also contains other DNA sequences that code for the same CDR3. This chain joins TRBV9 and TRBJ2-3, with a weak D call TRBD2 (5 bases). V was shortened by 4 bases and J by 1 base, with 13 bases between the two germline ends. The CDR3 runs to 15 residues. Germline V gives CDR1 SGDLS, CDR2 YYNGEE. DNA of the CDR3: TGTGCCAGCAGCCCGCGCGAGGGAGGCACAGATACGCAGTATTTT. This encodes CASSPREGGTDTQYF.